This T cell receptor (beta chain) comes out of a study of blood T cell repertoires in COVID-19. TCRdb's table, derived via immunoSEQ multiplex PCR, lists solely in-frame clones and lacks some. The table lists hundreds of thousands of clones, approximately 86% of them singletons. Germline CDR1 SGHTA, CDR2 FQGNSA. This CDR3 is built from 13 residues. Trimming cost V 8 bases and J 6 bases, with 14 bases left between them. This clone turned up a few times. One Seattle source followed patients from active infection through their disease course. This receptor was identified in an older woman with COVID-19, enrolled during active disease. Sequenced input: peripheral blood. This chain joins TRBV7-2 and TRBJ1-5; tentative D call: TRBD1 (5 bases). The CDR3 spells CASAGTGGQPQHF. The DNA for the CDR3 is TGTGCCAGCGCGGGGACGGGGGGTCAGCCCCAGCATTTT.